This T cell receptor (beta chain) was identified in a study of regulatory T cells in long-lasting Graves disease (dated by TCRdb to about 2021). About the study as a whole: In the newly diagnosed Graves' disease group, patients had been taking antithyroid drugs for less than 3 months. TCR sequencing covered approximately 13 persistent and around 20 newly diagnosed Graves' disease patients, around 35 samples in total. The study took place in China and was registered as a clinical trial. Persistent Graves' disease patients were compared with newly diagnosed Graves' disease patients by peripheral blood TCR sequencing and RNA sequencing.

Looking up the germline V gene yields CDR1 SGDLS and CDR2 YYNGEE. The junction shows trimming of 2 bases on V and 10 bases on J, plus 19 bases between the germline ends. The CDR3 holds 15 amino acids from the cysteine to the phenylalanine. Solely the CDR3 DNA is kept, with 45 bases framed from the first base. The full study reports these points: Sequencing and analysis were restricted to the TCR beta chain. As a limitation, the authors acknowledged that the small sample size may reduce accuracy. TRBV28, TRBJ1-2 and TRBJ2-5 were preferentially used in persistent disease, while TRBV20-1 and TRBJ2-1 were favored in newly diagnosed disease. Patients with persistent disease shared more public clonotypes (about 2,700) than newly diagnosed patients did (966). Persistent Graves' disease patients showed lower TCR Shannon entropy and fewer highly expanded clones than newly diagnosed patients, suggesting clonal expansion. Only peripheral blood was studied, because thyroid tissue, the primary lesion, was inaccessible.

This clonotype has more than one count but fewer than ten. Its specific antigen is unknown. There are no base qualities to consult, and no much larger clone falls within one base. The sample's time point label, in plain terms: newly diagnosed GD, antithyroid drugs for less than 3 months. RNA was extracted from PBMCs in TRIzol for both TCR sequencing and RNA sequencing. The diagnosis of Graves' disease was made according to American Thyroid Association guidelines. Recruitment of patients was carried out at an endocrinology department in Xi'an, China. Each patient gave approximately 10 milliliters of peripheral blood, collected in an EDTA anticoagulant tube. Ficoll Paque Plus density gradient separation was used to isolate PBMCs, and no further T cell sorting was performed. An Agilent 2100 Bioanalyzer and agarose gel were used to check RNA quality, and a NanoDrop 2000 was used to measure RNA concentration.

Library method: multiplex PCR. The instrument given in TCRdb is Illumina HiSeq 4000. TCR beta libraries were built with iRepertoire HTBI primers and Arm-PCR amplification of CDR3 regions. Before sequencing, the PCR products underwent gel purification. The original methods were these. Across samples, roughly 60 TRBV and roughly 15 TRBJ segments were identified and used for gene usage analysis of CDR3 amino acid clonotypes. COPE and FqMerger were used to merge the filtered high-quality paired reads into contigs. BLAST was used to align contigs to IMGT TRBV, TRBD and TRBJ reference genes, and CDR3 was defined according to IMGT. Any clonotype with a frequency above 0.1% was classified as a highly expanded clone. Shannon entropy served as the measure of repertoire diversity, while the Gini coefficient captured V-J evenness. A clonotype was considered public if more than one individual shared it. TCRdb took the public reads, trimmed them with fastp at Q25, ran MiXCR for clone calling and kept in-frame beta chains. Entries are consolidated by CDR3 protein sequence, retaining the most common genes and DNA. These V and J calls derive from TCRdb rather than the authors' analysis. The sample profile shows around 470,000 distinct CDR3 sequences; around 15% of them were found once. In total, the top ten clones hold approximately 15% of the sample.

The data also belong to a second study, concerning T cells in Graves' hyperthyroidism and ophthalmopathy. As the second study states: Graves' hyperthyroidism was defined as stable when no progression to ophthalmopathy occurred over 18 months of follow-up. Hyperthyroidism patients were newly diagnosed, with disease duration under 2 months, and aged 18 to 65 years. Patients with uncontrolled infections, other autoimmune diseases, pregnancy or lactation were excluded. Clinical symptoms, serum thyroxine and TRAb, thyroid ultrasound, and orbital computed tomography formed the basis for the diagnoses. For the first round of RT-PCR on the TCR CDR3, the HTBI primer set was used together with the Qiagen OneStep RT-PCR kit. Blood samples also contained most of the expanded thyroid clonotypes (frequency above 0.001), which suggests that blood repertoires may reflect thyroid immune responses. A model built on a 13 V-J signature distinguished ophthalmopathy from stable hyperthyroidism, reaching roughly 88% sensitivity and approximately 81% specificity in cross-validation and 80%/75% in testing. During validation, the model predicted progression to ophthalmopathy a median of approximately 6 months ahead of onset, with 70.59% sensitivity and about 75% specificity. To identify distinguishing TCR V-J signatures, a discovery cohort of roughly 100 patients was used, comprising some 45 with Graves' ophthalmopathy and 57 with stable Graves' hyperthyroidism. Whether ophthalmopathy could be predicted prospectively was tested in an independent validation cohort made up of 18 to 20 hyperthyroidism patients plus 17 patients who later progressed to ophthalmopathy. The 90 or so discovery patients were randomly split 7:3 into training and test sets. In addition, the study compared T-cell repertoires in thyroid tissue and in blood from about 6 Graves' hyperthyroidism patients. Following sampling, methimazole starting at 30 mg daily was given to hyperthyroidism patients, and high-dose intravenous methylprednisolone was given to ophthalmopathy patients. The libraries were constructed in a second round of multiplex PCR and then size-selected and purified. Paired-end sequencing of the libraries was performed with 100 bp reads on an Illumina HiSeq2000. SOAPnuke was used to process the raw data, with reads discarded if the reads contained adapters or uncalled bases, had a mean Phred below 15, or lacked an exact constant-primer or identifier match. High-quality paired reads were merged using COPE v1.2.5, and each unique nucleotide sequence was defined as a clonotype. MiTCR v1.1 was used to align the clonotypes against IMGT TRBV, TRBD and TRBJ reference segments. The analysis included only V-J combinations with a frequency above 0.0001, which together covered approximately 99% of the repertoires. The TCS score was defined as F50 (clonal expansion) divided by E x V (chaos), with BLOSUM62-based TCRdist calculated between CDR3 peptides within each V-J. Welch's t-statistics and random forest reduced 500 to 650 V-J features to roughly 13, which were used in a naive Bayes classifier (R e1071). No statistical method was used to fix the sample size in advance, and group allocation was not hidden from the investigators. TCR Vbeta CDR3 sequencing of approximately 140 peripheral blood samples (roughly 41 ophthalmopathy, approximately 80 hyperthyroidism and approximately 17 progressor patients) is reported in the paper.

This TCR was sampled from a woman aged 45-60 years with Graves disease. Donor details come from another sample of the same person, matched by shared clones. The chain joins TRBV9 to TRBJ2-1, with a tentative D gene TRBD1 over 6 matching bases. The sample consisted of peripheral blood mononuclear cells (PBMCs), taken at new diagnosis, from a patient treated with antithyroid drugs. This receptor has the CDR3 CASSVGAGTRGEQFF. The DNA sequence follows: TGTGCCAGCAGCGTGGGGGCCGGGACGCGTGGAGAGCAGTTCTTC.